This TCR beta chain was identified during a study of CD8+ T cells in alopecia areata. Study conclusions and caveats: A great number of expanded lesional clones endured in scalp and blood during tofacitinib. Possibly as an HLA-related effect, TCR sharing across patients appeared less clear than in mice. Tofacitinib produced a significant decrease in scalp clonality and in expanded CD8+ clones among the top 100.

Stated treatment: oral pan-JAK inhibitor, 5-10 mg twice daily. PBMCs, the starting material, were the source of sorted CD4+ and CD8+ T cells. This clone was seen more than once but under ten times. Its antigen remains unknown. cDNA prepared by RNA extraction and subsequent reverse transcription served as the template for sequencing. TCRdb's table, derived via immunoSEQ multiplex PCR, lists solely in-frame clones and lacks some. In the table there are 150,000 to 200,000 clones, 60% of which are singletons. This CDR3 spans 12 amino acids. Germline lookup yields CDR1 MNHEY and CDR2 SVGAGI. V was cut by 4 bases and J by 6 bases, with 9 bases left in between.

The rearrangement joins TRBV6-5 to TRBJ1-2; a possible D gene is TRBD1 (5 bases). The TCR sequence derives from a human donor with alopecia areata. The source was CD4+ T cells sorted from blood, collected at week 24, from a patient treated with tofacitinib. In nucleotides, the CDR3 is TGTGCCAGCAGTTTATCAGGGAATGGCTACACCTTC. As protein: CASSLSGNGYTF.